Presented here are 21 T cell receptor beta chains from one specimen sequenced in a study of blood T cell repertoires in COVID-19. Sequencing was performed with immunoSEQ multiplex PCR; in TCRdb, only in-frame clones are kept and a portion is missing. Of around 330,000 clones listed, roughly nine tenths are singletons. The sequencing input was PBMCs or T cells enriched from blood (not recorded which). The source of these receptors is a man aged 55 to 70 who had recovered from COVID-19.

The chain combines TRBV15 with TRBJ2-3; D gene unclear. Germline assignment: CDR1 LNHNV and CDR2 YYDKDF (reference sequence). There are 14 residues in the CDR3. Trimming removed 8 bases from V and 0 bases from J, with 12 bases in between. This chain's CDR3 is CATGPRASTDTQYF. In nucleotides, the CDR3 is TGTGCCACCGGGCCGCGAGCTAGCACAGATACGCAGTATTTT. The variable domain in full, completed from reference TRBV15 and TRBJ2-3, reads DAMVIQNPRYQVTQFGKPVTLSCSQTLNHNVMYWYQQKSSQAPKLLFHYYDKDFNNEADTPDNFQSRRPNTSFCFLDIRSPGLGDTAMYLCATGPRASTDTQYFGPGTRLTVL.

In DNA form, the CDR3 reads TGCGCCAGCAGCTTGGATCAGGGAAAGGCCACTGAAGCTTTCTTT. This gives the protein CASSLDQGKATEAFF. The rearrangement joins TRBV5-1 to TRBJ1-1; tentative D call: TRBD1 (5 bases). Trimming shortened V by 0 bases and J by 4 bases, and 13 bases separated the two germline ends. CDR1 and CDR2 from the germline V gene are SGHRS and YFSETQ. CDR3 length: 15 residues.

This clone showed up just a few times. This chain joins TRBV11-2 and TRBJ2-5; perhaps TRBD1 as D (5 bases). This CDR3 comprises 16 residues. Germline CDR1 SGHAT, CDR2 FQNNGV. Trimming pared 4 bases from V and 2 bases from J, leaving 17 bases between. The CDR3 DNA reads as TGTGCCAGCAGCTCCACGTGGGGCCCTGGGCAAGAGACCCAGTACTTC. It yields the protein CASSSTWGPGQETQYF.

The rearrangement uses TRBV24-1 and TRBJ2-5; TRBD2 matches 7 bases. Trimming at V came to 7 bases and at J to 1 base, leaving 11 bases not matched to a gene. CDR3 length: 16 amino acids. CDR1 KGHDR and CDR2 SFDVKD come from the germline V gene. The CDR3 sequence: CATSGTGTNLQETQYF. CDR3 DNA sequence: TGTGCCACCAGCGGGACCGGGACTAACCTCCAAGAGACCCAGTACTTC.

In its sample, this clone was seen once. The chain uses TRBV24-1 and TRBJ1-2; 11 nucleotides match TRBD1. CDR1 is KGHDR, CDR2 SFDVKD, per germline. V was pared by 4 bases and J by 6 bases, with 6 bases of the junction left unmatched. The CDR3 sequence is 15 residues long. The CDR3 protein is CATSDPDRGRNGYTF. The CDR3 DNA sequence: TGTGCCACCAGTGACCCGGACAGGGGGCGGAATGGCTACACCTTC.

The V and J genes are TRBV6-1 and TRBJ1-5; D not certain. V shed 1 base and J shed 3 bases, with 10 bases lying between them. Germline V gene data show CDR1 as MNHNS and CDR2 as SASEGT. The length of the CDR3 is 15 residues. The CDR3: CASSEVLSDNQPQHF. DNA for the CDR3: TGTGCCAGCAGTGAAGTTTTAAGCGACAATCAGCCCCAGCATTTT.

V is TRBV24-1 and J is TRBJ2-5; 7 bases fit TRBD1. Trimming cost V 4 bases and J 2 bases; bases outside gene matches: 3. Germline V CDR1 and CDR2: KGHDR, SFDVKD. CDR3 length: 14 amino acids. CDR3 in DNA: TGTGCCACCAGTGAGACGGGACAGCAAGAGACCCAGTACTTC. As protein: CATSETGQQETQYF.

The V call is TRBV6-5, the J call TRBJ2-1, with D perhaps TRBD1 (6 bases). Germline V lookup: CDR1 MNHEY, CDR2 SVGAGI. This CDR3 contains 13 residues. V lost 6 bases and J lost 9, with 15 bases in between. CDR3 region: CASRSTGPLEQFF. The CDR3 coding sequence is TGTGCCAGCAGGTCGACAGGCCCTCTTGAGCAGTTCTTC.

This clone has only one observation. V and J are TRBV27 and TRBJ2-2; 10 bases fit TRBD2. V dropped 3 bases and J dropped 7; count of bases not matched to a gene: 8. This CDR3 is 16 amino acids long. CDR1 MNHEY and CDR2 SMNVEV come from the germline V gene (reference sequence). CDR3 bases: TGTGCCAGCAGTTTGCGGCTAGCGGGAGAAGGCGGGGAGCTGTTTTTT. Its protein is CASSLRLAGEGGELFF.

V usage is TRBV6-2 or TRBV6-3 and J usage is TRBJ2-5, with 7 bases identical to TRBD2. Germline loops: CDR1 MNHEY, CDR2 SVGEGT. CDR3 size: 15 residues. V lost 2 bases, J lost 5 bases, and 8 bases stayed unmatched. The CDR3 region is CASSYRREVRETQYF. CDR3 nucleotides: TGTGCCAGCAGTTACCGCCGGGAGGTAAGGGAGACCCAGTACTTC.

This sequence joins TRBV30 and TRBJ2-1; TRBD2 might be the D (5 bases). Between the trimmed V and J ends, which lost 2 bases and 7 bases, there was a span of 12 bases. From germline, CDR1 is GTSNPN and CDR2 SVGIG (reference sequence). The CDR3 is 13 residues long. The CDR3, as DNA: TGTGCCTGGAGTCCGGACTCGTGGAATGAGCAGTTCTTC. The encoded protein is CAWSPDSWNEQFF.

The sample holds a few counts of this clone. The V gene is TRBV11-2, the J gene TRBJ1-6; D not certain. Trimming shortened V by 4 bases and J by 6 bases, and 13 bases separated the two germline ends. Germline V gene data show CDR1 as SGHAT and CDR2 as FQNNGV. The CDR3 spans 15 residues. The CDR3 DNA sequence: TGTGCCAGCAGCTACCGAGGCGGGCCTAATTCACCCCTCCACTTT. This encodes CASSYRGGPNSPLHF.

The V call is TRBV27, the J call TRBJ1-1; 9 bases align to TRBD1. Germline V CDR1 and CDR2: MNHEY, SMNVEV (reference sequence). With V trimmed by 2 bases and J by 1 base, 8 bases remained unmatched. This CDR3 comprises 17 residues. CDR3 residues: CASSLRPQGAGNTEAFF. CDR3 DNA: TGTGCCAGCAGTTTACGACCACAGGGGGCGGGGAACACTGAAGCTTTCTTT.

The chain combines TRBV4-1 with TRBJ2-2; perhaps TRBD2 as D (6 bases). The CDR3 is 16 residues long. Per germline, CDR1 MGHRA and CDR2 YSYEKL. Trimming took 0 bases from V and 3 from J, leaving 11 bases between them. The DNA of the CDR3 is TGCGCCAGCAGCCAAGAAGGAGGGCCGTACACCGGGGAGCTGTTTTTT. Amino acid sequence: CASSQEGGPYTGELFF.

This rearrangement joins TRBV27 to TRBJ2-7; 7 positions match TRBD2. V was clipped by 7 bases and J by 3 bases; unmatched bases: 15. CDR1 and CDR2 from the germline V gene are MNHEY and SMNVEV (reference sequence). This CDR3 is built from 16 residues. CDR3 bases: TGTGCCAGCACCCAGTTTCCCCGGCGGGAGATCTACGAGCAGTACTTC. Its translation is CASTQFPRREIYEQYF.

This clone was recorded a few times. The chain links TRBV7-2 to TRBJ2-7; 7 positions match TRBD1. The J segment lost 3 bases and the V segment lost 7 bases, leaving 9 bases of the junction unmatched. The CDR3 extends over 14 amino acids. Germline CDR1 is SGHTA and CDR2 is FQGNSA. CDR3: CASTRETGDYEQYF. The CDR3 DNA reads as TGTGCCAGCACCCGTGAAACAGGGGACTACGAGCAGTACTTC.

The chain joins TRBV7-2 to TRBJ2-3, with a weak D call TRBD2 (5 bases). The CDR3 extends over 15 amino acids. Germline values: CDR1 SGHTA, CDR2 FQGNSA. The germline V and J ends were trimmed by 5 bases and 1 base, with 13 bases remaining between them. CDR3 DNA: TGTGCCAGCAGCCAGCGCCCGGAGGGCACAGATACGCAGTATTTT. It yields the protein CASSQRPEGTDTQYF.

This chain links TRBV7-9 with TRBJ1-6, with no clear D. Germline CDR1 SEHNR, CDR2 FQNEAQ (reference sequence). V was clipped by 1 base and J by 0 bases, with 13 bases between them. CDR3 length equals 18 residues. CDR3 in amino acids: CASSLGPGSGSYNSPLHF. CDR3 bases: TGTGCCAGCAGCTTAGGTCCGGGGTCGGGCTCCTATAATTCACCCCTCCACTTT.

The CDR3 spells CASSNRNTGELFF. The CDR3 bases are TGTGCCAGCAGCAACAGGAACACCGGGGAGCTGTTTTTT. The chain recombines TRBV9 with TRBJ2-2; D gene unclear. The germline V gene encodes CDR1 SGDLS and CDR2 YYNGEE. This CDR3 comprises 13 residues. Trimming took 4 bases from V and 1 from J, leaving 5 bases between them.

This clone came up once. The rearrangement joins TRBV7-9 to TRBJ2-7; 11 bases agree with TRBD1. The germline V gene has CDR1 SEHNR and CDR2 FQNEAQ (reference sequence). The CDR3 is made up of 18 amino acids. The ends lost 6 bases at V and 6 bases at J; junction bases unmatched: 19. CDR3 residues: CASRRGTGGKGSTSEQYF. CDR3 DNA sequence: TGTGCCAGCAGACGCGGGACAGGGGGAAAAGGGTCTACGAGCGAGCAGTACTTC. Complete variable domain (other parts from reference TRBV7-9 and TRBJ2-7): DTGVSQNPRHKITKRGQNVTFRCDPISEHNRLYWYRQTLGQGPEFLTYFQNEAQLEKSRLLSDRFSAERPKGSFSTLEIQRTEQGDSAMYLCASRRGTGGKGSTSEQYFGPGTRLTVT.

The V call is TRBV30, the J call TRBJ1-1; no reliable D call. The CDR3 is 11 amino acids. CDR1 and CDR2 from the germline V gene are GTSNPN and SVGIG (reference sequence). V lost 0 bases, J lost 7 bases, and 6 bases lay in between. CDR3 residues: CAWSVVHEAFF. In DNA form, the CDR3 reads TGTGCCTGGAGTGTTGTTCATGAAGCTTTCTTT. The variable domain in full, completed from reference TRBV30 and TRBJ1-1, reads SQTIHQWPATLVQPVGSPLSLECTVEGTSNPNLYWYRQAAGRGLQLLFYSVGIGQISSEVPQNLSASRPQDRQFILSSKKLLLSDSGFYLCAWSVVHEAFFGQGTRLTVV.